The sequence of this T cell receptor beta chain was determined in a study of blood T cell repertoires in COVID-19. Across the study: The analysed material was cDNA or gDNA that came from T cells, B-cell-depleted T cells, or PBMCs.

Only in-frame clones appear in the TCRdb table, and some are missing; sequencing was by immunoSEQ multiplex PCR. This table has about 44,000 clones, nearly 90% appearing once. This CDR3 spans 12 amino acids. V lost 5 bases, J lost 5 bases, and 1 base stayed unmatched. The sequenced sample consisted of peripheral blood. The sequence was collected from a man in his 70s with active COVID-19. V and J are TRBV12-3 or TRBV12-4 and TRBJ1-2; 8 nucleotides agree with TRBD1. The CDR3 here is CASSRTGYGYTF. For the CDR3, the DNA is TGTGCCAGCAGTAGGACAGGGTATGGCTACACCTTC.